One sample yielded the 14 T cell receptor beta chains listed below, sequenced in a study of early T cells in non-severe SARS-CoV-2 infection. TCRdb re-called the 5' RACE reads through MiXCR, storing one row per CDR3 protein. The sample holds around 27,000 distinct CDR3 sequences, around 4.2% seen once. The sample was whole blood. The receptors shown here come from an adult who was a healthcare worker with PCR-confirmed SARS-CoV-2 infection or an uninfected control (not recorded which).

V and J are TRBV5-1 and TRBJ1-4; 7 bases align to TRBD1. The V gene's germline CDR1 is SGHRS and CDR2 YFSETQ. Trimming cost V 3 bases and J 3 bases; bases outside gene matches: 5. The CDR3 has 15 amino acids. The CDR3 sequence: CASSSAGGPNEKLFF. CDR3 nucleotides: TGCGCCAGCAGCTCCGCAGGGGGACCTAATGAAAAACTGTTTTTT.

This clonotype was seen at least ten times. The chain links TRBV29-1 to TRBJ2-1; D remains unclear. The V gene lost 6 bases and the J gene lost 11 bases, with 11 bases spanning the gap. Germline V CDR1 and CDR2: SQVTM, ANQGSEA. CDR3 size: 10 residues. The CDR3 DNA reads as TGCAGCGTGGATCCGGCCCAGCAGTTCTTC. It translates to CSVDPAQQFF.

This clonotype showed up many times. V is TRBV6-5 and J is TRBJ1-5; tentatively, D is TRBD1 (5 bases). Germline CDR1 MNHEY, CDR2 SVGAGI. The CDR3 covers 13 residues. V shed 6 bases and J shed 8 bases, with 14 bases lying between them. The CDR3 here is CASSNPGLKPQHF. CDR3 nucleotide sequence: TGTGCCAGCAGCAACCCAGGGTTGAAGCCCCAGCATTTT.

This clonotype was detected many times. The chain uses TRBV12-3 or TRBV12-4 and TRBJ2-7; D perhaps matches TRBD2 (6 bases). The CDR3 runs to 14 residues. Trimming stripped 6 bases from V and 6 bases from J, with 18 bases between. CDR3 DNA sequence: TGTGCCAGCAGCTCGGGAGCAGGGTATCTCGAGCAGTACTTC. It yields the protein CASSSGAGYLEQYF.

This clonotype is labeled medium-sized. The chain combines TRBV11-2 with TRBJ1-1; unclear D gene. V shed 3 bases and J shed 2 bases, with 19 bases lying between them. CDR3 length: 17 amino acids. Germline loops: CDR1 SGHAT, CDR2 FQNNGV. The chain's CDR3 is CASSFPAPPSPNTEAFF. For the CDR3, the DNA is TGTGCCAGCAGCTTCCCCGCTCCCCCTTCTCCCAACACTGAAGCTTTCTTT. Full variable domain (remainder filled in from reference TRBV11-2 and TRBJ1-1): EAGVAQSPRYKIIEKRQSVAFWCNPISGHATLYWYQQILGQGPKLLIQFQNNGVVDDSQLPKDRFSAERLKGVDSTLKIQPAKLEDSAVYLCASSFPAPPSPNTEAFFGQGTRLTVV.

The sample holds many counts of this clonotype. This chain uses TRBV5-1 with TRBJ2-2; no reliable D call. From germline, CDR1 is SGHRS and CDR2 YFSETQ. The CDR3 sequence is 16 residues long. Trimming removed 0 bases from V and 1 base from J, with 10 bases in between. The CDR3 loop is CASSLAGWGNTGELFF. In DNA, the CDR3 is TGCGCCAGCAGCTTGGCCGGTTGGGGGAACACCGGGGAGCTGTTTTTT.

This clonotype was counted many times. The gene calls are TRBV7-2 and TRBJ2-7; 7 bases line up with TRBD1. V was pared by 5 bases and J by 6 bases, with 7 bases of the junction left unmatched. Germline V gene sequence: CDR1 SGHTA, CDR2 FQGNSA. CDR3 length equals 13 residues. The CDR3 reads CASSTAGGPEQYF. DNA of the CDR3: TGTGCCAGCAGCACAGCAGGGGGTCCCGAGCAGTACTTC.

This clonotype was observed at least ten times. The gene calls are TRBV7-6 and TRBJ2-1; a possible D gene is TRBD2 (6 bases). V gave up 0 bases and J gave up 8 bases, with 8 bases separating them. From germline, CDR1 is SGHVS and CDR2 FNYEAQ. This CDR3 region has 13 residues. The CDR3 nucleotides are TGTGCCAGCAGCTTAGCCGGAGGGGATGAGCAGTTCTTC. Translation: CASSLAGGDEQFF.

This clonotype has at least ten counts. J is TRBJ2-1 and V is TRBV29-1, with TRBD2 matching 7 bases. The V gene end was trimmed by 6 bases and the J gene end by 0 bases; junction bases not matched to a gene: 5. The germline CDR1 and CDR2 sequences are SQVTM and ANQGSEA. CDR3 length equals 14 residues. The CDR3 reads CSVKQRGSYNEQFF. CDR3 nucleotide sequence: TGCAGCGTCAAACAGCGGGGCTCCTACAATGAGCAGTTCTTC.

On this clonotype: The germline gene is not matched at one end of the junction; a read error may be the cause. The rearrangement joins TRBV10-2 to TRBJ1-1; D remains unclear. The CDR3 sequence is 11 residues long. The germline V gene encodes CDR1 WSHSY and CDR2 SAAADI. As DNA, the CDR3 is TGCGCCAGCAGTGGGGGTGACCCCCTCTTGTTT. This sequence encodes CASSGGDPLLF.

This clonotype was counted between two and nine times. The rearrangement uses TRBV7-6 and TRBJ2-7, with D possibly matching TRBD1 (6 bases). V dropped 4 bases and J dropped 2 bases, with 12 bases sitting between them. Germline CDR1 SGHVS, CDR2 FNYEAQ. This CDR3 region has 14 residues. CDR3 coding DNA: TGTGCCAGCAGCTCATCCAGGGGAACCTACGAGCAGTACTTC. Protein product: CASSSSRGTYEQYF.

This clonotype was observed many times. This chain joins TRBV7-9 and TRBJ2-3; 9 bases align to TRBD1. CDR3 length equals 17 residues. With V trimmed by 5 bases and J by 1 base, 10 bases remained unmatched. The germline V gene has CDR1 SEHNR and CDR2 FQNEAQ (reference sequence). The CDR3 reads CASSGGQGTLGTDTQYF. As DNA, the CDR3 is TGTGCCAGCAGCGGGGGACAGGGAACCTTGGGCACAGATACGCAGTATTTT.

This clonotype came up many times. V and J are TRBV2 and TRBJ1-2, with TRBD1 as a possible D gene (6 bases). CDR1 is SNHLY and CDR2 is FYNNEI in the germline V gene. The V end was cut by 2 bases, the J end by 2 bases, with 15 bases between. There are 16 residues in the CDR3. CDR3 coding DNA: TGTGCCAGCAGTGAAAACAGGGAAGCGACCAACTATGGCTACACCTTC. As protein: CASSENREATNYGYTF.

The sample holds many counts of this clonotype. This rearrangement joins TRBV29-1 to TRBJ2-7; 8 positions match TRBD1. Per germline, CDR1 SQVTM and CDR2 ANQGSEA. The CDR3 totals 12 residues. V lost 1 base and J lost 5; bases outside the gene matches: 1. The CDR3 nucleotides read TGCAGCGTTGAAGGCAGGGGGCACGAGCAGTACTTC. Translation: CSVEGRGHEQYF.